The 19 T cell receptor beta chains in this list originate from one sample, sequenced in a study of identifying expanded T cells in peripheral blood. Assay used: immunoSEQ multiplex PCR; TCRdb lists only in-frame clones, some missing. In the table there are nearly 60,000 clones, approximately 90% of which are singletons. The sample was blood. The receptors were sampled from a person aged 18-70 years in good health.

This clone was picked up a small number of times. The CDR3 here is CASSPTSGGPREEQFF. As DNA, the CDR3 is TGTGCCAGCAGCCCGACTAGCGGGGGGCCCAGGGAAGAGCAGTTCTTC. The V and J genes are TRBV7-2 and TRBJ2-1, with 13 bases lining up with TRBD2. This CDR3 has 16 residues. Germline V gene data show CDR1 as SGHTA and CDR2 as FQGNSA. V lost 5 bases to trimming and J lost 10 bases; unmatched junction nucleotides: 11.

The chain has TRBV7-6 and TRBJ2-7; weak D call: TRBD2 (7 bases). Deletions cut 1 base from V and 6 bases from J, with 16 bases between. The CDR3 is 15 amino acids. From germline, CDR1 is SGHVS and CDR2 FNYEAQ. The CDR3 loop is CASSLGRGLLSEQYF. The CDR3 DNA reads as TGTGCCAGCAGCTTAGGGCGGGGGCTTCTCTCCGAGCAGTACTTC.

The J gene is TRBJ2-3, the V gene TRBV5-1, with 11 positions matching TRBD1. CDR3 length: 16 amino acids. The J segment lost 4 bases and the V segment lost 3 bases, leaving 7 bases of the junction unmatched. Germline CDR1 and CDR2: SGHRS and YFSETQ. CDR3 DNA sequence: TGCGCCAGCAGCTCTACCGGACAGGGGGCGGCAGATACGCAGTATTTT. It codes for CASSSTGQGAADTQYF.

The rearrangement links TRBV19 to TRBJ2-1; no clear D. Germline V gene sequence: CDR1 LNHDA, CDR2 SQIVND (reference sequence). V was trimmed by 5 bases and J by 5 bases, leaving 13 bases between them. The CDR3 has 14 amino acids. DNA for the CDR3: TGTGCCAGTAGTGTGCTTCTGGGGAACAATGAGCAGTTCTTC. Translated, it gives CASSVLLGNNEQFF.

The chain combines TRBV7-2 with TRBJ2-7; 9 bases are shared with TRBD1. Germline CDR1 is SGHTA and CDR2 is FQGNSA. The length of the CDR3 is 15 residues. After removal of 3 bases from V and 4 bases from J, the junction contained 7 bases not matched to a gene. CDR3 amino acids: CASSFLMGQGYEQYF. The CDR3 nucleotides are TGTGCCAGCAGCTTTTTAATGGGACAGGGTTACGAGCAGTACTTC.

The gene calls are TRBV5-1 and TRBJ2-7, with D possibly matching TRBD2 (5 bases). V was pared by 4 bases and J by 1 base, with 12 bases between. Germline CDR1 and CDR2: SGHRS and YFSETQ. CDR3 length equals 14 residues. CDR3 sequence (DNA): TGCGCCAGCAGCGAAGAGGGATGGTCCTACGAGCAGTACTTC. This sequence encodes CASSEEGWSYEQYF.

V usage is TRBV6-6 and J usage is TRBJ1-2; a possible D gene is TRBD1 (6 bases). There are 16 residues in the CDR3. Germline V gene sequence: CDR1 MNHNY, CDR2 SVGAGI (reference sequence). V was shortened by 0 bases and J by 4 bases, with 15 bases between the two germline ends. The CDR3 nucleotides read TGTGCCAGCAGTTACTCATATGGGGGGCCCTCCTATGGCTACACCTTC. It translates to CASSYSYGGPSYGYTF.

This chain uses TRBV5-6 with TRBJ2-7, with D unresolved. Germline V CDR1 and CDR2: SGHDT, YYEEEE. The CDR3 loop spans 14 amino acids. Trimming removed 4 bases at V and 3 bases at J, with 14 bases between. Written as DNA, the CDR3 is TGTGCCAGCAGCACCTTACAAGAACACTACGAGCAGTACTTC. Protein sequence: CASSTLQEHYEQYF.

The rearrangement links TRBV7-9 to TRBJ1-3; 9 nucleotides line up with TRBD1. Germline V gene data show CDR1 as SEHNR and CDR2 as FQNEAQ (reference sequence). Trimming removed 4 bases from V and 5 bases from J; junction bases left unmatched: 9. The CDR3 runs 16 residues. CDR3 amino acids: CASSSPGQGGRNTIYF. The DNA of the CDR3 is TGTGCCAGCAGCTCGCCGGGACAGGGAGGTCGAAACACCATATATTTT. The full variable domain, completed using reference TRBV7-9 and TRBJ1-3, is DTGVSQNPRHKITKRGQNVTFRCDPISEHNRLYWYRQTLGQGPEFLTYFQNEAQLEKSRLLSDRFSAERPKGSFSTLEIQRTEQGDSAMYLCASSSPGQGGRNTIYFGEGSWLTVV.

The chain joins TRBV27 to TRBJ1-2; 8 nucleotides agree with TRBD1. After removal of 5 bases from V and 4 bases from J, the junction contained 6 bases not matched to a gene. Germline V gene lookup returns CDR1 MNHEY and CDR2 SMNVEV (reference sequence). The CDR3 sequence is 14 residues long. The CDR3 is CASSRQGWGYGYTF. The CDR3 bases are TGTGCCAGCAGTCGACAGGGGTGGGGCTATGGCTACACCTTC.

The V gene is TRBV7-2, the J gene TRBJ2-2, with no clear D. The V end lost 7 bases, the J end lost 2 bases, and 11 bases lay between the germline ends. Germline CDR1 reads SGHTA; CDR2 reads FQGNSA. This CDR3 spans 14 amino acids. Written as DNA, the CDR3 is TGTGCCAGCATCATGACTGTAAACACCGGGGAGCTGTTTTTT. It specifies CASIMTVNTGELFF.

The chain combines TRBV19 with TRBJ2-3; D uncertain. CDR1 and CDR2 (germline): LNHDA, SQIVND (reference sequence). V was shortened by 3 bases and J by 2 bases, with 9 bases between the two germline ends. The CDR3 covers 14 residues. CDR3 nucleotide sequence: TGTGCCAGTAGTATCAGCAGATACACAGATACGCAGTATTTT. Protein product: CASSISRYTDTQYF.

This clone appeared a few times. The V gene is TRBV28, the J gene TRBJ1-2; TRBD1 might be the D (6 bases). Trimming cost V 6 bases and J 7 bases, with 15 bases left between them. Looked up from germline, CDR1 is MDHEN and CDR2 is SYDVKM. The CDR3 loop spans 13 amino acids. As DNA, the CDR3 is TGTGCCAGCAGCCCTAGACAGGCAGCTGGCTACACCTTC. This translates into CASSPRQAAGYTF.

V and J are TRBV4-3 and TRBJ1-2, with D tentatively TRBD1 (6 bases). Deletions cut 1 base from V and 0 bases from J, with 12 bases between. The CDR3 length is 16 residues. Germline CDR1 reads LGHNA; CDR2 reads YSLEER. The CDR3 protein is CASSQGLDRPNYGYTF. The CDR3 bases are TGCGCCAGCAGCCAAGGCTTAGACAGGCCTAACTATGGCTACACCTTC.

J is TRBJ1-4 and V is TRBV5-8; a weak D match, TRBD1 (6 bases). The germline V and J ends were trimmed by 4 bases and 0 bases, with 19 bases remaining between them. Germline V lookup: CDR1 SGHTS, CDR2 YDEGEE. The CDR3 has 18 amino acids. The CDR3 protein is CASSGQSLITTTNEKLFF. The CDR3 bases are TGTGCCAGCAGCGGACAGTCTCTAATTACAACAACTAATGAAAAACTGTTTTTT. Full variable domain (rest looked up from reference TRBV5-8 and TRBJ1-4): EAGVTQSPTHLIKTRGQQATLRCSPISGHTSVYWYQQALGLGLQFLLWYDEGEERNRGNFPPRFSGRQFPNYSSELNVNALELEDSALYLCASSGQSLITTTNEKLFFGSGTQLSVL.

This chain uses TRBV7-2 with TRBJ1-1, with 9 nucleotides matching TRBD1. Germline CDR1 and CDR2: SGHTA and FQGNSA. V was clipped by 2 bases and J by 9 bases; unmatched bases: 7. This CDR3 contains 14 residues. CDR3 sequence reads: CASSLTGQGDKAFF. For the CDR3, the DNA is TGTGCCAGCAGCTTAACGGGACAGGGAGATAAAGCTTTCTTT.

This chain joins TRBV5-6 and TRBJ2-7, with 10 bases aligning to TRBD1. This CDR3 spans 16 amino acids. V dropped 0 bases and J dropped 6; count of bases not matched to a gene: 9. Germline CDR1 reads SGHDT; CDR2 reads YYEEEE. The CDR3 protein is CASSLAVRTGGGEQYF. Here the CDR3 DNA reads TGTGCCAGCAGCTTGGCGGTAAGGACAGGGGGGGGCGAGCAGTACTTC.

The chain uses TRBV2 and TRBJ2-7; possibly TRBD1 for D (5 bases). Germline CDR1 is SNHLY and CDR2 is FYNNEI. CDR3 size: 14 residues. V was trimmed by 5 bases and J by 10 bases, leaving 21 bases between them. The CDR3 nucleotides are TGTGCCAGCAGTCCCCGGACACTTTACAGTGCCCAGTACTTC. It encodes CASSPRTLYSAQYF.

The chain uses TRBV28 and TRBJ1-1; D gene uncertain. V gave up 4 bases and J gave up 6 bases, with 15 bases separating them. This CDR3 has 14 amino acids. Germline V gene sequence: CDR1 MDHEN, CDR2 SYDVKM. The CDR3 nucleotides read TGTGCCAGCAGTTCCCCGTGGGTGAGCCCTGAAGCTTTCTTT. Protein product: CASSSPWVSPEAFF.